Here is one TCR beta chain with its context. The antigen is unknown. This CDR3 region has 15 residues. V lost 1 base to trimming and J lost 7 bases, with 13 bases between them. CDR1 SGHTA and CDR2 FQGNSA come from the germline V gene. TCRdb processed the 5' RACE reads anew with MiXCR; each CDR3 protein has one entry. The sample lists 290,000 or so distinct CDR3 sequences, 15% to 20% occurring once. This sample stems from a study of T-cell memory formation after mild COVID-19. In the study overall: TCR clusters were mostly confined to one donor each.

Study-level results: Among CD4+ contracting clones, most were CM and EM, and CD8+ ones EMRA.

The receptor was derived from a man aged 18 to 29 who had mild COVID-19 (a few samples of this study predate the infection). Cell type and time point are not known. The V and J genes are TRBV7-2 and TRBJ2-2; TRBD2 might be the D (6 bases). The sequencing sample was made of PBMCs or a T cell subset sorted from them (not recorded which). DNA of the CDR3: TGTGCCAGCAGCTTAGATTGGGGGGTAGGCGGGGAGCTGTTTTTT. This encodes CASSLDWGVGGELFF.